The rows below give T cell receptor beta chains drawn from one sample of a study of identical twins. TCRdb recomputed calls from the 5' RACE reads with MiXCR, one row per CDR3 protein. Of more than 1.5 million distinct CDR3 sequences in the sample, 32% were seen once. Sequencing used cord blood. The receptors originated from a newborn girl in good health. CDR3s include the opening cysteine and the closing phenylalanine or tryptophan. Fields, in order: V gene, CDR3 length, CDR3 protein.

V: TRBV5-1
length: 14
CDR3: CASSLWRTGDEQFF

V: TRBV9
length: 15
CDR3: CASSVTPGTHYGYTF

V: TRBV20-1
length: 15
CDR3: CSASTGFSSSYEQYF

V: TRBV28
length: 19
CDR3: CASSSILRPTGEGKNIQYF

V: TRBV3-1
length: 18
CDR3: CASSQEVTSGRVLNEQFF

V: TRBV25-1
length: 15
CDR3: CASSGDSHPYYEQYF

V: TRBV3-1
length: 10
CDR3: CASEGSEAFF

V: TRBV6-6
length: 16
CDR3: CASSELQGGRTGELFF

V: TRBV20-1
length: 13
CDR3: CSAQGLSTSEQYF

V: TRBV20-1
length: 13
CDR3: CSASRAGGYEQYF

V: TRBV20-1
length: 13
CDR3: CSARVPGLGEQYF

V: TRBV2
length: 16
CDR3: CASSATSGSSYNEQFF

V: TRBV21-1
length: 19
CDR3: CASSKAGGGLAAPNNEQFF

V: TRBV28
length: 15
CDR3: CASRSGLAGDNEQFF

V: TRBV5-5
length: 14
CDR3: CASTYRGRNEKLFF

V: TRBV15
length: 14
CDR3: CATSGDRQGSPLHF

V: TRBV6-1
length: 16
CDR3: CASSVALQGAYNEQFF

V: TRBV28
length: 16
CDR3: CASSPLRDRGDYGYTF

V: TRBV28
length: 12
CDR3: CASSSLINEQFF

V: TRBV28
length: 13
CDR3: CASRGYLGHSQYF

V: TRBV13
length: 17
CDR3: CASSRYLGTSPRGEQFF

V: TRBV13
length: 17
CDR3: CASSKRTSGWAIDTQYF

V: TRBV7-6
length: 15
CDR3: CASSLAGTGVKGYTF

V: TRBV6-2/TRBV6-3
length: 16
CDR3: CASSYDRTGLGDEEFF

V: TRBV2
length: 15
CDR3: CASNSGAADQETQYF

V: TRBV28
length: 17
CDR3: CAGSSSPFGRARDEQYF

V: TRBV9
length: 13
CDR3: CASSVDRNYGYTF

V: TRBV12-3/TRBV12-4
length: 16
CDR3: CASSSGTGGTNSPLHF

V: TRBV20-1
length: 14
CDR3: CSAKLQGVEQPQHF

V: TRBV21-1
length: 22
CDR3: CASSKKSPLGFESLLTYNEQYF

V: TRBV21-1
length: 13
CDR3: CASSSHLSYEQYF

V: TRBV9
length: 14
CDR3: CASSVNLASYEQYF

V: TRBV27
length: 15
CDR3: CASSPSINRNTEAFF

V: TRBV4-1
length: 14
CDR3: CASSSRTRDNEQFF

V: TRBV6-6
length: 12
CDR3: CASRGGNQPQHF

V: TRBV28
length: 15
CDR3: CASSLPQSGNSPLHF

V: TRBV24-1
length: 15
CDR3: CATSVDQREGNEQFF

V: TRBV9
length: 11
CDR3: CASSGRERQFF

V: TRBV15
length: 13
CDR3: CATSLDTSYEQYF

V: TRBV10-1
length: 14
CDR3: CASSAAGLALEQYF

V: TRBV20-1
length: 13
CDR3: CSARAGSERPQHF

V: TRBV9
length: 15
CDR3: CAGGLRASSTDTQYF

V: TRBV12-3/TRBV12-4
length: 14
CDR3: CASSDRDRTFEQYF

V: TRBV6-2/TRBV6-3
length: 15
CDR3: CASSWDINSYNEQFF

V: TRBV24-1
length: 11
CDR3: CATSDPDGYTF